This TCR beta chain was observed in a study of identical twins. TCRdb analysed the 5' RACE reads with MiXCR anew, one entry per CDR3 protein. The sample includes roughly 1.6 million distinct CDR3 sequences, around a third of them seen just once. CDR3 length equals 13 residues. Germline V gene sequence: CDR1 DFQATT, CDR2 SNEGSKA (reference sequence). Trimming stripped 3 bases from V and 6 bases from J, with 11 bases between. This clonotype was seen more than once but under ten times. As yet, its antigen is unknown. Study-wide findings and caveats: In drawing conclusions, the study used cross-sectional statistical analysis and did not follow the same donors. There were fewer insertions in abundant cord blood beta clonotypes, but memory repertoires showed no such pattern.

This TCR was sampled from a newborn girl in good health. The chain carries TRBV20-1 and TRBJ2-2; maybe TRBD2 (6 bases). Source material: cord blood. The CDR3, as DNA: TGCAGTGCTAGCTCTAGACTAGCCGGGGAGCTGTTTTTT. This sequence encodes CSASSRLAGELFF.